This TCR beta chain is from a study of vaccination effects on CD4 cells after COVID-19 (dated by TCRdb to between 2021 and 2024). The study in broad terms: Each participant received two doses of an mRNA SARS-CoV-2 vaccine, either BNT162b2 or mRNA-1273. In a couple of convalescent patients, pre-vaccine samples were collected 16 days and one week ahead of the first dose, 142 and 148 days after COVID-19 diagnosis. SARS-CoV-2 spike-specific CD4+ TCR repertoires were compared before and after mRNA vaccination in COVID-19 convalescent patients and in infection-naive vaccine recipients. A total of approximately 9 COVID-19 convalescent patients and several SARS-CoV-2-naive healthy vaccine recipients were included in the full study. The Oncomine TCR Beta short-read assay on an Illumina iSeq 100 was used to sequence cultures from other donors in the study.

The library was produced with the immunoSEQ multiplex PCR assay. DNA from the cultured, isolated CD4+ T cells was subjected to TCR beta CDR3 sequencing. The authors' analysis ran thus. The analysis removed non-productive TCR sequences, trimmed reads to the CDR3 region, and retained only CDR3s that were 7 or more amino acids long. Antigen-specific clonotypes were identified using the MANAFEST web app by comparison of expansion in peptide wells against reference cultures. Positive clones required FDR<0.05 expansion versus reference and all other wells, odds ratio above 5, and frequency above 0.1% in two replicate wells. A clonotype was defined as cross-reactive if the clonotype was significantly expanded both in SARS-CoV-2 spike wells and in at least one common cold coronavirus spike condition. Levenshtein distance calculated with the stringdist R package was used to assess CDR3 similarity, and unrooted trees were constructed with ape in R 3.6.1. TCRdb limited this immuneACCESS table to in-frame rearrangements with V and J called. A share of clones is missing; checked studies link under half to unresolved V genes, and the rest is unexplained. That table supplies the V and J calls and clone size; D and trimming were determined from the DNA. Across this sample there are 55,000 to 90,000 clones, with 65% to 75% seen only once. Clones ranked in the top ten supply about 5% of the sample.

Broader findings and caveats from the paper: Among convalescent patients, the spike-reactive repertoire after vaccination was made up mainly of new vaccine-induced clones that were largely distinct from the clones induced by infection. The study was limited by a small number of convalescent patients and lacked early post-infection timepoints. Clones induced by infection and clones induced by vaccination both contracted markedly at late timepoints after vaccination, which fits with T cell responses waning over time.

As regards this clone: Its target antigen remains unknown. Base-call qualities are not available, and no considerably larger clone is one nucleotide away.

CDR1 is given as SGHRS and CDR2 as YFSETQ, both from the germline V gene. V sheds 4 bases and J sheds 0 bases, leaving 5 bases between their ends. Inclusive of the bounding cysteine and phenylalanine, the CDR3 is 14 residues long. This entry keeps only the CDR3 DNA: 42 bases, framed from base 1. In the ViraFEST assay, PBMC were stimulated with viral peptide pools, and TCR sequencing was then used to find antigen-specific CD4+ T cell clonotypes based on their expansion. After less than 13 days of culture, CD4+ T cells were isolated with the EasySep CD4+ T cell isolation kit. Convalescent patients had PCR-confirmed SARS-CoV-2 infection between March and December 2020, before Alpha, Beta and Delta variants emerged in the United States. Each well held two million PBMC cultured in IMDM containing approximately 5.2% human AB serum, roughly 9.9 IU/ml IL-2 and gentamicin, along with around 11 ug/ml peptides. A peptide pool from HIV-1 Nef was used as the negative control culture condition. Half of the culture medium was replaced with fresh IL-2-containing medium on days 3 and 7. Unless noted otherwise, every peptide stimulation condition was grown in triplicate wells. Using Ficoll-Paque Plus gradient centrifugation, PBMC were separated from whole blood and then either used fresh or cryopreserved at -140C. The QIAamp micro DNA kit was used to extract genomic DNA from the cultured CD4+ T cells.

This sequence was found in a human donor who had a prior SARS-CoV-2 infection. The material was CD4+ T cells from PBMCs cultured with HIV peptides, obtained before COVID-19 vaccination. The sample's cell subset or site label, decoded: HIV-1 Nef peptide pool negative control/reference culture. In this chain, TRBV5-1 is recombined with TRBJ1-6, with no confidently assigned D gene. The CDR3 in this case is CASSPASYNSPLHF. The DNA sequence is as follows: TGCGCCAGCAGCCCCGCCTCCTATAATTCACCCCTCCACTTT.